The rows below give T cell receptor beta chains drawn from one sample of a study of T cell changes during pregnancy in multiple sclerosis. The table came from immunoSEQ multiplex PCR; TCRdb's copy has only in-frame clones and leaves some out. The repertoire includes about 40,000 clones, 88% of them detected once, and over 4% sits in the top ten. The material sequenced was peripheral blood, taken in the first trimester of pregnancy. The receptors were sampled from a female donor in good health, enrolled as a control in a pregnancy study. CDR3s include the opening cysteine and the closing phenylalanine or tryptophan. The D gene is left open where the match is weak. Clone size is shown for a subset of rows, as once, few, many or a class of expanded clone.

NA,NA,TRBJ2-3,TRBV11-3,TGTGCCAGCAGCTTAGATGGGAGGGACATGCTCACAGATACGCAGTATTTT,CASSLDGRDMLTDTQYF
NA,NA,TRBJ1-1,TRBV7-2,TGTGCCAGCAGCTTAAATGTTGCGATTAACACTGAAGCTTTCTTT,CASSLNVAINTEAFF
TRBD2,many,TRBJ2-7,TRBV11-3,TGTGCCAGCAGCCCGACTAGCGGGAGTAACGAGCAGTACTTC,CASSPTSGSNEQYF
NA,NA,TRBJ1-4,TRBV30,TGTGCCTGGAGGGGAGGGACGGCACTCAATGAAAAACTGTTTTTT,CAWRGGTALNEKLFF
TRBD1,NA,TRBJ1-1,TRBV7-9,TGTGCCAGCAGCCCAGACAGGGGAGTAGATGAAGCTTTCTTT,CASSPDRGVDEAFF
TRBD1,NA,TRBJ1-1,TRBV19,TGTGCCAGTAGTATCGGGGGGGGACAGGGGCCGAACACTGAAGCTTTCTTT,CASSIGGGQGPNTEAFF
TRBD1,NA,TRBJ1-2,TRBV5-4,TGTGCCAGCAGCCTCCGGGACAGGGTAGAAGGCTACACCTTC,CASSLRDRVEGYTF
NA,once,TRBJ1-1,TRBV2,TGTGCCAGCATCACAGGGAACACTGAAGCTTTCTTT,CASITGNTEAFF
TRBD1,NA,TRBJ2-7,TRBV4-3,TGCGCCAGCAGCCAGGACAGGGTGGGCTCCTACGAGCAGTACTTC,CASSQDRVGSYEQYF
TRBD1,NA,TRBJ2-2,TRBV19,TGTGCCAGTAGTATGGCGACAGGGGTAATCGGGGAGCTGTTTTTT,CASSMATGVIGELFF
TRBD2,NA,TRBJ2-7,TRBV5-4,TGTGCCAGCAGCTTACCGGGACTAGGCCTTGACGAGCAGTACTTC,CASSLPGLGLDEQYF
TRBD2,NA,TRBJ2-1,TRBV11-2,TGTGCCAGCAGCCACCGACTAGCGGGAGGGGACAATGAGCAGTTCTTC,CASSHRLAGGDNEQFF
TRBD1,NA,TRBJ1-4,TRBV18,TGTGCCAGCTCCCTTCCGGGACAGCCCCTTGAAAAACTGTTTTTT,CASSLPGQPLEKLFF
NA,NA,TRBJ2-3,TRBV10-3,TGTGCCATCAGTGGGCTGACTCAAGTCGGGGTCGGGGAGCAGTATTTT,CAISGLTQVGVGEQYF
TRBD2,NA,TRBJ2-7,TRBV30,TGTGCCTGGAGTAGGGGACTAGCGGCGCAGTACTTC,CAWSRGLAAQYF
TRBD2,NA,TRBJ2-5,TRBV4-2,TGTGCCAGCAGCCTACAGACTAGCCCCCAAGAGACCCAGTACTTC,CASSLQTSPQETQYF
NA,NA,TRBJ1-6,TRBV7-9,TGTGCCAGCAGCTCTAGAACAGGAGTCTCACCCCTCCACTTT,CASSSRTGVSPLHF
TRBD1,few,TRBJ1-1,TRBV5-4,TGTGCCAGCAGCCCCCGGACAGGGATCGAAGCTTTCTTT,CASSPRTGIEAFF
NA,NA,TRBJ1-1,TRBV19,TGTGCCAGTAGTGCCCGAGGGGGGGACACTGAAGCTTTCTTT,CASSARGGDTEAFF
NA,NA,TRBJ1-6,TRBV14,TGTGCCAGCAGCCTCTGGGCAGCGGGCCCTGATTCACCCCTCCACTTT,CASSLWAAGPDSPLHF
NA,NA,TRBJ2-3,TRBV7-3,TGTGCCAGCAGCCCCAGGGCCACAGATACGCAGTATTTT,CASSPRATDTQYF
NA,NA,TRBJ1-2,TRBV6-4,TGTGCCAGCAGTGACTCGTATTCGGTCGACCCTGAGGGCTATGGCTACACCTTC,CASSDSYSVDPEGYGYTF
TRBD2,NA,TRBJ2-5,TRBV7-2,TGTGCCAGCAGCACACTTCGCCGGGGGGGCGAGGAGACCCAGTACTTC,CASSTLRRGGEETQYF
TRBD1,NA,TRBJ1-5,TRBV19,TGTGCCAGTAGTCCAGGACCCGTTGACAGGGACCCCAATCAGCCCCAGCATTTT,CASSPGPVDRDPNQPQHF
NA,NA,TRBJ2-3,TRBV6-5,TGTGCCAGCAGTATCAGGCCCTCTTTCACAGATACGCAGTATTTT,CASSIRPSFTDTQYF
TRBD2,NA,TRBJ2-7,TRBV30,TGTGCCTGGAGTAGGACTAGCGGGAGGGCCCACGAGCAGTACTTC,CAWSRTSGRAHEQYF
TRBD1,NA,TRBJ2-5,TRBV7-3,TGTGCCAGCAGCCAGGGGACAGGTATAGGGGAGACCCAGTACTTC,CASSQGTGIGETQYF
NA,NA,TRBJ1-1,TRBV15,TGTGCCACCAGCAGAGATGAGGGCACTGAAGCTTTCTTT,CATSRDEGTEAFF
NA,NA,TRBJ1-5,TRBV19,TGTGCCAGTAGTATCGGGGGGGGCAGGAGCAATCAGCCCCAGCATTTT,CASSIGGGRSNQPQHF
NA,once,TRBJ2-7,TRBV19,TGTGCCTCAGGGACACCCCTCGAGCAGTACTTC,CASGTPLEQYF
NA,few,TRBJ2-7,TRBV11-2,TGTGCCAGCAGCTTAAGTAGCCACGAGCAGTACTTC,CASSLSSHEQYF
TRBD1,NA,TRBJ2-3,TRBV18,TGTGCCAGCTCACCAACAGGGGAAACGCAGTATTTT,CASSPTGETQYF
NA,few,TRBJ2-5,TRBV19,TGTGCCAGTAGTATACGGGGGTTCGAAGGAGAGACCCAGTACTTC,CASSIRGFEGETQYF
TRBD1,NA,TRBJ1-5,TRBV15,TGTGCCACCAGCCCAGACAGGGGCCCCAATCAGCCCCAGCATTTT,CATSPDRGPNQPQHF
TRBD1,NA,TRBJ1-3,TRBV18,TGTGCCAGCTCACCCCCGACAGGGGGGATCTCTGGAAACACCATATATTTT,CASSPPTGGISGNTIYF
NA,once,TRBJ2-7,TRBV6-5,TGTGCCAGCACCAGGGAAGGCGAGCAGTACTTC,CASTREGEQYF
NA,NA,TRBJ2-3,TRBV5-1,TGCGCCAGCAGCTTGGGTGGGGCTAGCACAGATACGCAGTATTTT,CASSLGGASTDTQYF
TRBD1,once,TRBJ1-6,TRBV28,TGTGCCAGCAGTCCATCGGATCCGACAGGGTTAGGGGCTTCACCCCTCCACTTT,CASSPSDPTGLGASPLHF
TRBD1,NA,TRBJ2-7,TRBV6-5,TGTGCCAGCAGTTCCCTCACAGACAGGGGGGGCAACGAGCAGTACTTC,CASSSLTDRGGNEQYF
TRBD1,NA,TRBJ2-7,TRBV13,TGTGCCAGCAGCTTAGGACAGGGGATAACCTACGAGCAGTACTTC,CASSLGQGITYEQYF
TRBD1,NA,TRBJ2-7,TRBV30,TGTGCCTGGAGTGTAAATAGAGGGGGCGCGCGGGAGCAGTACTTC,CAWSVNRGGAREQYF
TRBD2,NA,TRBJ2-7,TRBV6-5,TGTGCCAGCAGTTACTCGAGCGGGAGGTACGAGCAGTACTTC,CASSYSSGRYEQYF
TRBD1,NA,TRBJ2-5,TRBV19,TGTGCCAGTAGTAAACCGGGACAGGGTCAAGAGACCCAGTACTTC,CASSKPGQGQETQYF
NA,NA,TRBJ2-3,TRBV7-2,TGTGCCAGCAGCTGGAGGGGGGGCCAGAGCACAGATACGCAGTATTTT,CASSWRGGQSTDTQYF
TRBD1,NA,TRBJ2-7,TRBV5-8,TGTGCCAGCAGACTGACAGGGACCTACGAGCAGTACTTC,CASRLTGTYEQYF